A single sample is the source of the 14 T cell receptor beta chains below, sequenced in a study of blood T cell repertoires in COVID-19. Libraries were prepared by immunoSEQ multiplex PCR; TCRdb keeps only in-frame clonotypes and omits some of them. The table has about 230,000 clones, about nine tenths seen once. Sequencing input: PBMCs or T cells enriched from blood (not recorded which). These receptors originate from a man aged 18-30 years who had recovered from COVID-19.

The chain employs TRBV2 and TRBJ2-3; the match to TRBD2 covers 15 bases. Per the germline V gene, CDR1 is SNHLY and CDR2 is FYNNEI. The CDR3 length is 15 residues. After removal of 10 bases from V and 5 bases from J, the junction contained 7 bases not matched to a gene. CDR3 in amino acids: CAIGLAGGPGDTQYF. In DNA, the CDR3 is TGTGCCATCGGACTAGCGGGAGGGCCCGGAGATACGCAGTATTTT. Complete variable domain (other parts from reference TRBV2 and TRBJ2-3): EPEVTQTPSHQVTQMGQEVILRCVPISNHLYFYWYRQILGQKVEFLVSFYNNEISEKSEIFDDQFSVERPDGSNFTLKIRSTKLEDSAMYFCAIGLAGGPGDTQYFGPGTRLTVL.

The chain combines TRBV19 with TRBJ1-1, with D unclear. CDR1 and CDR2 (germline): LNHDA, SQIVND (reference sequence). Trimming took off 1 base at V and 3 bases at J, with 12 bases between the two ends. The CDR3 is 15 amino acids. The CDR3 DNA sequence: TGTGCCAGTAGTATAGTAAGCGGTGGCGACACTGAAGCTTTCTTT. Amino acids: CASSIVSGGDTEAFF.

The rearrangement links TRBV3-1 (or the pseudogene TRBV3-2) to TRBJ2-1; 8 bases map to TRBD2. V shed 1 base, J shed 10 bases, and the junction held 6 bases outside the gene matches. The CDR3 length is 14 residues. CDR1 and CDR2 (germline): LGHDT, YNNKEL (reference sequence). CDR3 sequence (DNA): TGTGCCAGCAGCCAAGGGGTAGCGGGGCTAGAGCAGTTCTTC. The encoded protein is CASSQGVAGLEQFF.

The chain is built from TRBV7-9 and TRBJ1-3; D is perhaps TRBD1 (6 bases). Trimming took off 5 bases at V and 6 bases at J, with 14 bases between the two ends. CDR1 and CDR2 (germline): SEHNR, FQNEAQ (reference sequence). The CDR3 extends over 14 amino acids. This chain's CDR3 is CASSSTGSENTIYF. The CDR3 DNA is TGTGCCAGCAGCAGTACAGGGAGTGAAAACACCATATATTTT.

V usage is TRBV6-1 and J usage is TRBJ2-7; 10 nucleotides align to TRBD2. The CDR3 sequence is 15 residues long. Germline V CDR1 and CDR2: MNHNS, SASEGT. Unmatched junction bases numbered 6, after V lost 0 bases and J lost 7 bases. The CDR3 coding sequence is TGTGCCAGCAGTGAAGCCACTAGCGGGAACCAGGAGCAGTACTTC. Protein sequence: CASSEATSGNQEQYF.

The chain has TRBV11-3 and TRBJ2-1; 8 bases fit TRBD1. With 4 bases clipped from V and 3 bases from J, the junction kept 2 bases outside the gene matches. CDR3 length: 14 residues. Germline values: CDR1 SGHNT, CDR2 YENEEA. In DNA form, the CDR3 reads TGTGCCAGCAGCTCTGGACAGGGCTACAATGAGCAGTTCTTC. It encodes CASSSGQGYNEQFF.

The chain employs TRBV30 and TRBJ1-2; 10 bases map to TRBD1. Germline trimming cut 8 bases from V and 3 bases from J; bases unmatched to any gene: 15. There are 16 residues in the CDR3. The germline V gene has CDR1 GTSNPN and CDR2 SVGIG (reference sequence). CDR3 residues: CAGRVRDRGTYYGYTF. The CDR3 DNA is TGTGCCGGTCGAGTCCGGGACAGGGGCACCTACTATGGCTACACCTTC.

The CDR3 DNA is TGTGCCAGCAGTTTATTCGGGCGGGGGCACACCGGGGAGCTGTTTTTT. Its translation: CASSLFGRGHTGELFF. The chain links TRBV27 to TRBJ2-2; TRBD2 is a possible D gene (7 bases). The germline CDR1 and CDR2 sequences are MNHEY and SMNVEV (reference sequence). V was clipped by 1 base and J by 3 bases, with 12 bases between them. CDR3 length: 16 amino acids.

This clone was observed a single time. J is TRBJ1-5 and V is TRBV27, with a possible D match to TRBD1 (6 bases). The V gene lost 3 bases and the J gene lost 4 bases, with 19 bases spanning the gap. Germline values: CDR1 MNHEY, CDR2 SMNVEV (reference sequence). The CDR3 contains 17 residues. The CDR3 here is CASSFRGGTNMNQPQHF. In nucleotides, the CDR3 is TGTGCCAGCAGTTTCAGAGGGGGTACAAATATGAATCAGCCCCAGCATTTT.

V gene TRBV19 combines with J gene TRBJ2-7, with 7 positions matching TRBD1. V trimming: 7 bases; J trimming: 1 base; junction bases outside the gene matches: 7. Germline V gene sequence: CDR1 LNHDA, CDR2 SQIVND (reference sequence). This CDR3 region has 14 residues. The CDR3: CASKGTAYSYEQYF. DNA for the CDR3: TGTGCCAGTAAGGGGACAGCTTATTCCTACGAGCAGTACTTC.

The rearrangement links TRBV7-9 to TRBJ2-1; 12 bases align to TRBD2. Trimming at V came to 4 bases and at J to 6 bases, leaving 13 bases not matched to a gene. In germline, CDR1 is SEHNR, CDR2 FQNEAQ (reference sequence). The CDR3 extends over 18 amino acids. This CDR3 reads CASSSGRLAGGPPNEQFF. The DNA for the CDR3 is TGTGCCAGCAGCTCGGGGAGGCTAGCGGGAGGGCCTCCCAATGAGCAGTTCTTC.

The rearrangement uses TRBV7-9 and TRBJ1-2; 9 nucleotides match TRBD1. The ends lost 5 bases at V and 3 bases at J; junction bases unmatched: 4. This CDR3 is built from 14 residues. Germline-derived CDR1 and CDR2 are SEHNR and FQNEAQ (reference sequence). The CDR3 loop is CASSRQGVYYGYTF. CDR3 nucleotides: TGTGCCAGCAGCCGACAGGGGGTCTACTATGGCTACACCTTC. The complete variable domain, with remaining parts taken from reference TRBV7-9 and TRBJ1-2, reads DTGVSQNPRHKITKRGQNVTFRCDPISEHNRLYWYRQTLGQGPEFLTYFQNEAQLEKSRLLSDRFSAERPKGSFSTLEIQRTEQGDSAMYLCASSRQGVYYGYTFGSGTRLTVV.

A word on this clone: Other DNA sequences in this specimen translate into the identical CDR3. The V and J genes are TRBV12-3 or TRBV12-4 and TRBJ1-5, with D unclear. The CDR3 spans 13 residues. The germline V and J ends were trimmed by 3 bases and 4 bases, with 7 bases remaining between them. The DNA for the CDR3 is TGTGCCAGCAGTTTTACGGGGAATCAGCCCCAGCATTTT. Its protein is CASSFTGNQPQHF.

Here the CDR3 DNA reads TGTGCCAGCAGCCCCTTTGTCGGACAGGAGAATCAGCCCCAGCATTTT. It yields the protein CASSPFVGQENQPQHF. The chain is built from TRBV7-8 and TRBJ1-5; the match to TRBD1 covers 7 bases. The CDR3 runs to 16 residues. With V trimmed by 5 bases and J by 4 bases, 11 bases remained unmatched. Looked up from germline, CDR1 is SGHVS and CDR2 is FQNEAQ.